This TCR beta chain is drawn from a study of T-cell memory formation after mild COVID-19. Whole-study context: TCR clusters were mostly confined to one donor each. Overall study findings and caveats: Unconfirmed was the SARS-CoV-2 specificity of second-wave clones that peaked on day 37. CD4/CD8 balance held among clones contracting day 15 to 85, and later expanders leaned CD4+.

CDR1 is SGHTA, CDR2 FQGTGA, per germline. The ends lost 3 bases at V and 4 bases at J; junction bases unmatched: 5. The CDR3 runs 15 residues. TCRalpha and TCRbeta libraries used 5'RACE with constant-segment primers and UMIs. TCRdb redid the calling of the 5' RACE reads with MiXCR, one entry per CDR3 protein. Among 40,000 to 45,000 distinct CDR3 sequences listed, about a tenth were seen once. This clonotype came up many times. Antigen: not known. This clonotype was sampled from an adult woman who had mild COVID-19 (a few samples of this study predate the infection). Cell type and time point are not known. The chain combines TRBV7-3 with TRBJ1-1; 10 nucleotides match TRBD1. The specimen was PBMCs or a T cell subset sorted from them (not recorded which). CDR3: CASSLTGGAPTEAFF. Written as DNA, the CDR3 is TGTGCCAGCAGCTTGACAGGGGGCGCACCCACTGAAGCTTTCTTT.